Given below is one T cell receptor (beta chain) in context. In its sample, this clonotype was seen many times. Its antigen remains undetermined. There are no base qualities to consult, and no much larger clone falls within one base. The data were taken from a study of T-cell reconstitution after alpha-beta-depleted transplantation in children (dated by TCRdb to about 2016). The study in broad terms: The study quantitatively tracked T-cell immune reconstitution after TCRalphabeta/CD19-depleted allogeneic hematopoietic cell transplantation in children using TCR repertoire profiling.

General study outcomes and caveats: Hyperexpanded clone frequencies declined over subsequent months; after one year, T-cell counts and TCRbeta diversity were mostly attributed to newly produced T cells. In some patients, the high TCRbeta diversity seen at day 60 was put down to recipient T cells and intrathymic progenitors that had survived conditioning. The apparently early recovery of alphabetaT-cell counts about two months after transplant reportedly depended on only several hundred rapidly expanded clones that came from non-depleted graft cells.

Deletion took 5 bases off V and 4 bases off J, with a span of 9 bases between the germline ends. Its CDR3 holds 13 amino acids, cysteine through phenylalanine. Kept here is only the CDR3 DNA, which spans 39 bases and is read in frame from base 1. CDR1 and CDR2 (SGHAT, FQNNGV) derive from the germline V gene. The method was PCR. Sequenced using an Illumina HiSeq 2500. TCR library preparation used molecular barcoding, with unique molecular identifiers applied to normalize quantification of the TCRbeta repertoire. The public reads were reprocessed in TCRdb via fastp at Q25 and MiXCR, keeping in-frame beta chains. Rows are unified per CDR3 protein, each entry keeping the most common DNA and genes. The sample yields 200,000 to 250,000 distinct CDR3 sequences; 6.5% to 10% were counted once. Of the sample, just under 6.5% falls within the top ten clones. Reading the label with the study, this specimen's treatment or condition is: allogeneic hematopoietic cell transplantation with graft depleted of TCRalphabeta T cells and CD19 B cells. The transplant recipients were children given TCRalphabeta/CD19-depleted allogeneic hematopoietic cell grafts.

This chain is built from TRBV11-2 and TRBJ1-5; no D gene call is confident. The specimen comprised PBMCs, mostly from graft donor cells, sampled 180 days after TCRalphabeta/CD19-depleted stem cell transplant. This receptor was identified in a male patient aged 10-17 years who had a stem cell transplant for acute lymphoblastic leukemia, so the T cells may come from the graft donor. The CDR3: CASSLRFNQPQHF. The DNA sequence is given as TGTGCCAGCAGCCTCCGATTTAATCAGCCCCAGCATTTT.